This T cell receptor (beta chain) was sequenced during a study of T cell responses to AZD1222 COVID-19 vaccine. Findings of the study overall: Unmutated variant regions are reportedly targeted by nearly half of spike-specific TCRs. Seropositive at baseline were only 5 or 6 AZD1222 recipients. Spike-specific TCR depth and breadth grew after two AZD1222 doses. The repertoires were collected only after the peak T cell response.

As for this clone: Its antigen is undetermined.

The method was immunoSEQ multiplex PCR; TCRdb's version includes in-frame clones alone and lacks a portion of them. The repertoire holds 250,000 or so clones, with 85% to 95% as singletons. Per the germline V gene, CDR1 is SNHLY and CDR2 is FYNNEI. CDR3 size: 14 residues. Trimming removed 1 base from V and 4 bases from J; junction bases left unmatched: 3. Sample: peripheral blood, taken on day 0 of AZD1222 vaccination. The chain couples TRBV2 to TRBJ1-1, with 7 bases fitting TRBD1. The clonotype was recovered from an adult in good health. CDR3 protein: CASSEEGGLTEAFF. CDR3 DNA sequence: TGTGCCAGCAGTGAAGAAGGGGGCCTCACTGAAGCTTTCTTT.